This paragraph reports one T cell receptor (beta chain). Antigen: not known. The data were produced by immunoSEQ multiplex PCR, yet TCRdb's version contains in-frame clones alone and is incomplete. The profile shows around 160,000 clones, around 86% of them singletons. The trim removed 1 base at V and 4 bases at J, leaving 13 bases unmatched. Germline V gene sequence: CDR1 LNHNV, CDR2 YYDKDF (reference sequence). This CDR3 spans 18 amino acids. The data were taken from a study of T cell responses to AZD1222 COVID-19 vaccine. Study results and limitations: After two AZD1222 doses, spike-specific TCR breadth and depth rose versus day 0.

The sequences come from peripheral blood, collected on day 0 of MenACWY control vaccination. The V call is TRBV15, the J call TRBJ2-5; 9 bases are a match to TRBD2. This TCR was recovered from an adult in good health. CDR3 sequence reads: CATSRVFSAGGQGETQYF. The CDR3 DNA sequence: TGTGCCACCAGCAGAGTTTTTTCTGCGGGGGGGCAGGGAGAGACCCAGTACTTC.